This T cell receptor beta chain emerged from a study of blood T cell repertoires in COVID-19. The wider study: From the United States, Italy and Spain came samples of acute and convalescent COVID-19. Sample material is recorded as cDNA or gDNA derived from T cells, B-cell-depleted T cells, or PBMCs.

This CDR3 has 14 amino acids. Germline V gene data show CDR1 as SGDLS and CDR2 as YYNGEE. V shed 3 bases, J shed 2 bases, and the junction held 4 bases outside the gene matches. As handled by the study authors: Cell counts per sample came from amplifying reference gene primers. This table comes from immunoSEQ multiplex PCR, and its TCRdb copy is limited to in-frame clones, with some not included. Clone size and the V and J calls come from that table; the DNA yielded D and trimming. The data contain tens of thousands of clones, 87% of them singletons. The chain is built from TRBV9 and TRBJ2-7, with 8 positions matching TRBD1. The clonotype originates from a woman between 45 and 60 years old with active or convalescent COVID-19. Sequenced input: peripheral blood. The CDR3 protein is CASSADRGAYEQYF. The CDR3 DNA reads as TGTGCCAGCAGCGCCGACAGGGGAGCCTACGAGCAGTACTTC.